The source of this TCR beta chain is a study of shared clonotypes between healthy human individuals (dated by TCRdb to about 2020). The study in broad terms: A couple of women and a few men aged 18 to 49 years were included in the cohort. Leukapheresis yielded between about 0.94 and 8.9 billion PBMCs per donor. To increase sequencing depth and limit assay-specific biases, different laboratories used diverse techniques to prepare libraries and sequence TCR repertoires. To estimate repertoire size and how much clonotypes are shared between individuals, the study performed deep sequencing of blood TCR repertoires from a handful of healthy adults. For each donor, CD4 naive and CD4 memory were each given three plates, CD8 naive was given two plates, and CD8 memory was given one plate. The full study reports these points: Because the study included only a small number of donors, the genetic and exposure-history diversity represented was limited. Even with the large sequencing depth, rarefaction of the sorted-subset datasets indicated that sequencing was incomplete. Based on pairwise subsampling, the degree of clonotype sharing among donors was expected to be affected by sequencing depth. Across a few donors, approximately 5% of naive CD4, more than 3% of naive CD8, 2.3% of memory CD4, and approximately 0.4% of memory CD8 clonotypes were shared. Compared with non-shared clonotypes, the clonotypes found in all four sorted-subset donors had higher generation probabilities. Sampling was restricted to blood, and TCR repertoires in tissues likely differ from the TCR repertoires found in blood. Estimated clonotype richness was generally larger for naive than for memory subsets.

This clone was recorded once. Its specific antigen is unknown. The record has no base qualities; no much larger clone is one base away. TCR CDR3 regions were amplified from genomic DNA by multiplex PCR using the deep immunoSEQ assay. For each cell subset, the extracted genomic DNA was distributed evenly across all wells of several immunoSEQ 96-well plates, and each plate served as one replicate. For sorted subsets, approximately 210 ng of genomic DNA, equivalent to some 33,000 T cell genomes, went into each replicate PCR. Purified libraries were measured with a Qubit 3.0 fluorometer, size-checked on a Bioanalyzer 2100, and measured again with the KAPA Library Quantification kit. Every immunoSEQ 96-well plate was sequenced on a separate single-read 150-cycle Illumina NextSeq 550 flow cell. Per the original workflow: Because the immunoSEQ output held only junctional sequences and lacked quality scores, the filtering could not match the filtering applied to full-length reads. Sequences were annotated with PyIR, a Python wrapper for IgBLAST v1.9, and V/J genes and CDR3 were assigned using IMGT germline references. Any read was removed if the V/J assignment was weak (E-value above 1e-6), the CDR3 was missing, or the read contained stop codons, out-of-frame junctions, or ambiguous translated residues. V3J clonotypes were defined as sequences sharing the same inferred V gene, J gene, and CDR3 amino acid sequence. To compute the percentage overlap between repertoires, the number of shared unique clonotypes was divided by the size of the smaller repertoire. Richness of each repertoire was evaluated using RTK rarefaction, the Chao1 estimator, and Recon v2.1 estimates of unobserved clonotypes. Generation probabilities for all TCRbeta clonotypes obtained by the gDNA method from a few donors were computed using OLGA. In its TCRdb copy, this immuneACCESS table keeps in-frame sequences only and misses some clones. Where compared with another copy, unresolved V genes explain less than half of these, and the others have no known cause. Clone size and V and J calls were adopted from that table, with D and trimming inferred from the DNA. This sample comprises about 2 million clones, roughly 94% of them detected only once. 1.1% of the sample belongs to the ten largest clones.

CD8 naive samples were obtained by positive selection for CCR7 among CD45RO-negative cells, yielding a CD45RA+CCR7+ population from which TemRA cells were excluded. Donors were healthy HIV-negative adults with no recently reported acute infections or vaccinations. Every donor was a Caucasian adult residing in Nashville, Tennessee, USA. Blood was obtained by leukapheresis, after which PBMCs were separated by Ficoll-Histopaque density gradient centrifugation and cryopreserved in liquid nitrogen vapor phase. Analytical flow cytometry was used to check the purity and quantity of each magnetically sorted T cell population. Genomic DNA was isolated from every sorted fraction and measured by UV absorbance on a Nanodrop 2000c. Sequenced material: naive CD8+ T cells sorted from blood. In light of the paper, this sample's cell subset or site label describes: CD45RA+CCR7+. This TCR derives from a young man in good health.

CDR3 region: CASSGPDRPNPYEQYF. The nucleotides read TGTGCCAGCAGCGGTCCCGACCGGCCTAACCCCTACGAGCAGTACTTC. The chain is made from TRBV7-8 and TRBJ2-7, with the D segment identity uncertain. Spanning cysteine to phenylalanine, the CDR3 consists of 16 amino acids. Just the 48-base CDR3 DNA is kept, in frame starting at base 1. At the junction V is shortened by 5 bases and J by 2 bases, with 19 bases in between. As encoded in the germline V gene, CDR1 is SGHVS while CDR2 is FQNEAQ.